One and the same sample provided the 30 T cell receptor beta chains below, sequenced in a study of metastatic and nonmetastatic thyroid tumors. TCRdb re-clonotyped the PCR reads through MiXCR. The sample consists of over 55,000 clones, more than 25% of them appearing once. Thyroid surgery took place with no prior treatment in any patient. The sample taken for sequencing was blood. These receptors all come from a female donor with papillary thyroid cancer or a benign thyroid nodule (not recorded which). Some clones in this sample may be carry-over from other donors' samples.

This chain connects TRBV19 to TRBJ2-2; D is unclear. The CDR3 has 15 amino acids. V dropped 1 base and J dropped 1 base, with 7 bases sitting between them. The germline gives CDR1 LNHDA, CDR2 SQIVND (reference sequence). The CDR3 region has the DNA TGTGCCAGTAGTATAGCCGGTCTGAACACCGGGGAGCTGTTTTTT. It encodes CASSIAGLNTGELFF.

The CDR3 DNA follows: TGTGCCAGCAGTCAAAATCAGAGGCAAGAGACCCAGTACTTC. It encodes CASSQNQRQETQYF. The rearrangement joins TRBV6-1 to TRBJ2-5, with no clear D. This CDR3 region has 14 residues. Looked up from germline, CDR1 is MNHNS and CDR2 is SASEGT. V was clipped by 5 bases and J by 2 bases, with 12 bases between them.

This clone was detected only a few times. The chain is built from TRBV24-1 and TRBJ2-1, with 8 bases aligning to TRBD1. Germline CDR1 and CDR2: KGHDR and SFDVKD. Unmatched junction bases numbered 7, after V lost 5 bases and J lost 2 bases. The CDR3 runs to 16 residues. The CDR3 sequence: CATSGSQGAAYNEQFF. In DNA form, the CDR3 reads TGTGCCACCAGTGGTTCCCAGGGGGCAGCCTACAATGAGCAGTTCTTC.

The CDR3 sequence: CASSLAGGNQPQHF. CDR3 sequence (DNA): TGTGCCAGCAGCTTAGCTGGGGGCAATCAGCCCCAGCATTTT. The gene calls are TRBV7-9 and TRBJ1-5; D unresolved. Trimming removed 0 bases at V and 2 bases at J, with 5 bases between. The CDR3 contains 14 residues. Germline CDR1 SEHNR, CDR2 FQNEAQ (reference sequence).

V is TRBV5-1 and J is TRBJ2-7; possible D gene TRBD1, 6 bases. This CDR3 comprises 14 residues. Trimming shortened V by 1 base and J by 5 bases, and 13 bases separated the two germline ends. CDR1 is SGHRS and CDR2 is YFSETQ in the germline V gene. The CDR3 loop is CASSLWQGHDEQYF. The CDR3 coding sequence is TGCGCCAGCAGCTTGTGGCAGGGGCACGACGAGCAGTACTTC.

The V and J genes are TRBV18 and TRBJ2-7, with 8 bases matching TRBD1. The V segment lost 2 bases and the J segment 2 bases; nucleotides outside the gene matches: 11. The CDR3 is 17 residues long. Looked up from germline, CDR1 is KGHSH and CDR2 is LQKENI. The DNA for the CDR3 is TGTGCCAGCTCACCAGGACAGGGTAACTTGGCTACCTACGAGCAGTACTTC. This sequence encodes CASSPGQGNLATYEQYF.

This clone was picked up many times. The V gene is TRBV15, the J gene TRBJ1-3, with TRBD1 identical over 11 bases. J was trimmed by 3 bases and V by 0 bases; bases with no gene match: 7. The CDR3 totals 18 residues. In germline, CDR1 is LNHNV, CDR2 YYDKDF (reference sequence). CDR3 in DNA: TGTGCCACCAGCAGAGATCGCCCCGGGACAGGGGGTGGAAACACCATATATTTT. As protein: CATSRDRPGTGGGNTIYF.

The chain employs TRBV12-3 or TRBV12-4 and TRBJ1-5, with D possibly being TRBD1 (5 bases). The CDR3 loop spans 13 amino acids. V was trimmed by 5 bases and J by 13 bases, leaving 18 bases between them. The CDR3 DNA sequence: TGTGCCAGCAGTCCATCCCCCCAGGGTCGGCAGCATTTT. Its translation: CASSPSPQGRQHF.

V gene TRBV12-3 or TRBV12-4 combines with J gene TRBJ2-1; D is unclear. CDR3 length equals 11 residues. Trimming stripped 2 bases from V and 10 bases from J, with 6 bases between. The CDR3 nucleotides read TGTGCCAGCAGTTTAATAGGGGAGCAGTTCTTC. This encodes CASSLIGEQFF.

The CDR3 nucleotides are TGTGCCAGCTCAGATAGACCTAGTAATGAAAAACTGTTTTTT. Protein sequence: CASSDRPSNEKLFF. The chain has TRBV18 and TRBJ1-4; D remains unclear. Germline assignment: CDR1 KGHSH and CDR2 LQKENI. V gave up 5 bases and J gave up 4 bases, with 11 bases separating them. This CDR3 spans 14 amino acids.

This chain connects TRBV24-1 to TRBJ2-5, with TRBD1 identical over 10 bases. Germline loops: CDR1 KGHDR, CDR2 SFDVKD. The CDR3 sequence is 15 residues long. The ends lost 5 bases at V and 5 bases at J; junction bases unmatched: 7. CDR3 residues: CATSGGTGAWETQYF. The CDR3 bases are TGTGCCACCAGTGGGGGGACAGGGGCATGGGAGACCCAGTACTTC.

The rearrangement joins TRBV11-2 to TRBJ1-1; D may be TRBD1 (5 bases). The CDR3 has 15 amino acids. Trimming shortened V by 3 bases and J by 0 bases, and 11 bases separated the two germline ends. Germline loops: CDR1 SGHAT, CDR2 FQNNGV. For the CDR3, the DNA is TGTGCCAGCAGCTTCGTGGGGGATTTGAACACTGAAGCTTTCTTT. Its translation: CASSFVGDLNTEAFF.

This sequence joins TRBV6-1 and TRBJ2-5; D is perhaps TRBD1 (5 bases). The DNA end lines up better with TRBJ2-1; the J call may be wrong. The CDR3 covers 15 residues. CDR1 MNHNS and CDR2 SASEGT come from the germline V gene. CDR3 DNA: TGTGCCAGCAGTAGGGTTGGGGCCAGGAACAATGAGCAGTTCTTC. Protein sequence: CASSRVGARNNEQFF.

CDR3 coding DNA: TGTGCCAGCAGCCCACCTAGCGGGAGTCAGTACAATGAGCAGTTCTTC. Translated: CASSPPSGSQYNEQFF. V and J are TRBV12-3 or TRBV12-4 and TRBJ2-1; TRBD2 matches 10 bases. Losses at the gene ends were 6 bases for V and 4 bases for J; bases not matched to a gene: 9. The CDR3 runs to 16 residues.

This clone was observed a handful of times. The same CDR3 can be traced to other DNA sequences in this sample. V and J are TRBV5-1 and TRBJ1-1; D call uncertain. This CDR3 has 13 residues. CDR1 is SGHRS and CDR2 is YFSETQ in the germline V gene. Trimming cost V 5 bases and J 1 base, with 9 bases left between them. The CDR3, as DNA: TGCGCCAGCAGACAAGACGCGAACACTGAAGCTTTCTTT. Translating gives CASRQDANTEAFF. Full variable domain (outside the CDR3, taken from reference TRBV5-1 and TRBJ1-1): KAGVTQTPRYLIKTRGQQVTLSCSPISGHRSVSWYQQTPGQGLQFLFEYFSETQRNKGNFPGRFSGRQFSNSRSEMNVSTLELGDSALYLCASRQDANTEAFFGQGTRLTVV.

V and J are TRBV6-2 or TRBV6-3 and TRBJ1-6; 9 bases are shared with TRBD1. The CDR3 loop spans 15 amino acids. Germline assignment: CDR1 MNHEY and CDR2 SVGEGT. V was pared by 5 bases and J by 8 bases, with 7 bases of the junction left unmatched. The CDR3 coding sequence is TGTGCCAGCAGTAACAGGGGGCGGTTGGATTCACCCCTCCACTTT. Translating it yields CASSNRGRLDSPLHF.

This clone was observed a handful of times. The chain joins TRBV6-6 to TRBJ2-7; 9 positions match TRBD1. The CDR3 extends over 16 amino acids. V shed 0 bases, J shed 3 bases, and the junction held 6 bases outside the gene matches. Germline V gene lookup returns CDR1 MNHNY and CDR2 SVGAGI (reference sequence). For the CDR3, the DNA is TGTGCCAGCAGTTACTCAGGGGGACAGGGTTTCTACGAGCAGTACTTC. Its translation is CASSYSGGQGFYEQYF.

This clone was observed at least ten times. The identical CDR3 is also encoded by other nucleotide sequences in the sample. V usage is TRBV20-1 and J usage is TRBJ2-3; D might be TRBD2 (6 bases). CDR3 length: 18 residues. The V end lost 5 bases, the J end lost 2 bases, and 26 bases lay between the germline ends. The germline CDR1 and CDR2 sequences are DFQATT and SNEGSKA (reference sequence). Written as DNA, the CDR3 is TGCAGTGCTTCGACTCTAAACGAACCGGGACTGCACACAGATACGCAGTATTTT. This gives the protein CSASTLNEPGLHTDTQYF.

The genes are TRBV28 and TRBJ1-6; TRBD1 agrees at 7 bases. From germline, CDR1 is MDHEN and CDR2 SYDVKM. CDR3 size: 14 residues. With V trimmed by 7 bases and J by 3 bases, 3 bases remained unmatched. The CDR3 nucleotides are TGTGCCAGCAAAACAGGGGACTATAATTCACCCCTCCACTTT. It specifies CASKTGDYNSPLHF.

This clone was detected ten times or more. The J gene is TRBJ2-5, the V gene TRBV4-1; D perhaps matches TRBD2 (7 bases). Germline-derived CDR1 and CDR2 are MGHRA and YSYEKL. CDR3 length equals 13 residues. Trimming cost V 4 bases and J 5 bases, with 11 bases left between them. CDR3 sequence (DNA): TGCGCCAGCAGCCGAGGGGGGGCGGAGACCCAGTACTTC. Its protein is CASSRGGAETQYF.

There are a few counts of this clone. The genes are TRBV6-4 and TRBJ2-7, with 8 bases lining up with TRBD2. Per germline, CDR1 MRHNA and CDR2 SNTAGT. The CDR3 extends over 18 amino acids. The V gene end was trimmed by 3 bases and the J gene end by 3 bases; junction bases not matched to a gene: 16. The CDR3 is CASSDVAGKWVSGYEQYF. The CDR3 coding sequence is TGTGCCAGCAGTGATGTAGCGGGAAAATGGGTCTCGGGCTACGAGCAGTACTTC.

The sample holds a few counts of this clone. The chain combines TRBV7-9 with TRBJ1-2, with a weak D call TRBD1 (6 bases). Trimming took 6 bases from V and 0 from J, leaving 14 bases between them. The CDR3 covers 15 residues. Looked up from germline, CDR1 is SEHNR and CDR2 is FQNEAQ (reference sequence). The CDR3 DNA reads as TGTGCCAGCAGAGCCCCGACAGGTTCTAACTATGGCTACACCTTC. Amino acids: CASRAPTGSNYGYTF. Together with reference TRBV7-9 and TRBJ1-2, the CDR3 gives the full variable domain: DTGVSQNPRHKITKRGQNVTFRCDPISEHNRLYWYRQTLGQGPEFLTYFQNEAQLEKSRLLSDRFSAERPKGSFSTLEIQRTEQGDSAMYLCASRAPTGSNYGYTFGSGTRLTVV.

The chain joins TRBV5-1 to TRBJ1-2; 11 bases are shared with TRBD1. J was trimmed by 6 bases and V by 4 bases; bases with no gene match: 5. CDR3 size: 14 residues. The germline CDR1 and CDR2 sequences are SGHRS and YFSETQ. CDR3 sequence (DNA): TGCGCCAGCAGCGGGGGACAGGGGGAAAATGGCTACACCTTC. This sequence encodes CASSGGQGENGYTF.

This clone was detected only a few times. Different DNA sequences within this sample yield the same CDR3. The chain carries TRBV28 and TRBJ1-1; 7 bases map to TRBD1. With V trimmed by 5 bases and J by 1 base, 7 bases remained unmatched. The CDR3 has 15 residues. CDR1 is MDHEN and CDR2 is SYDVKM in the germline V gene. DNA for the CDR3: TGTGCCAGCAGTAGACCAGGGGGTCCGAACACTGAAGCTTTCTTT. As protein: CASSRPGGPNTEAFF.

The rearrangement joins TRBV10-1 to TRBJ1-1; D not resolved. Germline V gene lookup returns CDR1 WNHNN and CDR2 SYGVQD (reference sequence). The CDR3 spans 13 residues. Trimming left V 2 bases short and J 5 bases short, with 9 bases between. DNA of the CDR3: TGCGCCAGCAGTGAGGGGAGGTATACTGAAGCTTTCTTT. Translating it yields CASSEGRYTEAFF.

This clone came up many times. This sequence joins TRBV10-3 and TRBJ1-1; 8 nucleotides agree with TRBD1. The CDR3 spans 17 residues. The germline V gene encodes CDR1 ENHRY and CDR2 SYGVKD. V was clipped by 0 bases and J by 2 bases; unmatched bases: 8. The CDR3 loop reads CAISESRPGQGNTEAFF. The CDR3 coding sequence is TGTGCCATCAGTGAGTCGAGGCCCGGACAGGGTAACACTGAAGCTTTCTTT.

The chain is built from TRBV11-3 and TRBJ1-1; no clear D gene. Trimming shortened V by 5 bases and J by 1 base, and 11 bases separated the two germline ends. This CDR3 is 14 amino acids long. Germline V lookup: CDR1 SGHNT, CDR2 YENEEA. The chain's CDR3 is CASSRMRGNTEAFF. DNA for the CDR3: TGTGCCAGCAGCAGAATGCGGGGGAACACTGAAGCTTTCTTT.

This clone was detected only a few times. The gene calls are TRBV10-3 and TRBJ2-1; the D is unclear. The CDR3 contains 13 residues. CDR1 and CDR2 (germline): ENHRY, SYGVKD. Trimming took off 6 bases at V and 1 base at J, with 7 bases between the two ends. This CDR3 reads CAISQDSYNEQFF. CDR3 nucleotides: TGTGCCATCAGCCAGGATTCCTACAATGAGCAGTTCTTC.

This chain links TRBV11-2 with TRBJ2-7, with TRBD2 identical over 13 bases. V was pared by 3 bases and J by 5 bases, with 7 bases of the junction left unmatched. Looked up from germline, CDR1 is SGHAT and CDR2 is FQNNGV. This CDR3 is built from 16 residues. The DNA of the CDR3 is TGTGCCAGCAGCTTCCAACTAGCGGGAGGGCCGCACGAGCAGTACTTC. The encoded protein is CASSFQLAGGPHEQYF. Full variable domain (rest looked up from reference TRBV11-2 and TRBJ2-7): EAGVAQSPRYKIIEKRQSVAFWCNPISGHATLYWYQQILGQGPKLLIQFQNNGVVDDSQLPKDRFSAERLKGVDSTLKIQPAKLEDSAVYLCASSFQLAGGPHEQYFGPGTRLTVT.

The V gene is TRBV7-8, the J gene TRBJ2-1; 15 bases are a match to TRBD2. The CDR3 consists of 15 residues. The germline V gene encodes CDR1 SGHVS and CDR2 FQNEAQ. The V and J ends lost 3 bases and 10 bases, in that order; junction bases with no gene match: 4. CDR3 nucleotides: TGTGCCAGCAGCTTGGGACTAGCGGGAGGAGGGGAGCAGTTCTTC. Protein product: CASSLGLAGGGEQFF.